These T cell receptor beta chains were read from a single sample in a study of T cells after yellow fever vaccination. Using its own MiXCR run on the 5' RACE reads, TCRdb lists one record per CDR3 protein. This table holds 500,000 to 650,000 distinct CDR3 sequences, less than 20% found once. The starting material was PBMCs, obtained less than 6 days after the first yellow fever vaccination. The receptors were sampled from a man between 18 and 29 years old who received the YFV17D yellow fever vaccine. The CDR3 runs from the conserved cysteine through the conserved F or W. The D gene is left open where the match is weak. Clone sizes are given selectively: once, few, many, or a class where the clone is expanded.

CDR3 length: 12; J gene: TRBJ2-1; clone size: once; D gene: NA; V gene: TRBV7-9; CDR3 protein: CASSPRVDEQFF; CDR3 DNA: TGTGCCAGCAGCCCCCGTGTGGATGAGCAGTTCTTC
CDR3 length: 13; J gene: TRBJ1-2; clone size: NA; D gene: NA; V gene: TRBV5-1; CDR3 protein: CASSFGRVNGYTF; CDR3 DNA: TGCGCCAGCAGCTTTGGAAGGGTAAATGGCTACACCTTC
CDR3 length: 16; J gene: TRBJ2-7; clone size: NA; D gene: TRBD1; V gene: TRBV7-3; CDR3 protein: CASRDVGQEIHYEQYF; CDR3 DNA: TGTGCCAGCAGGGACGTAGGACAGGAGATTCACTACGAGCAGTACTTC
CDR3 length: 14; J gene: TRBJ2-1; clone size: NA; D gene: TRBD2; V gene: TRBV20-1; CDR3 protein: CSAISGGAFNEQFF; CDR3 DNA: TGCAGTGCAATTAGCGGGGGGGCCTTCAATGAGCAGTTCTTC
CDR3 length: 12; J gene: TRBJ2-5; clone size: NA; D gene: NA; V gene: TRBV6-2/TRBV6-3; CDR3 protein: CASSTNRVDQYF; CDR3 DNA: TGTGCCAGCAGCACAAACAGGGTCGACCAGTACTTC
CDR3 length: 13; J gene: TRBJ2-1; clone size: NA; D gene: NA; V gene: TRBV7-2; CDR3 protein: CASSSAHGKRQFF; CDR3 DNA: TGTGCCAGCAGCTCCGCACATGGGAAGCGGCAGTTCTTC
CDR3 length: 14; J gene: TRBJ2-2; clone size: few; D gene: NA; V gene: TRBV4-2; CDR3 protein: CASSQEPPTGELFF; CDR3 DNA: TGTGCCAGCAGCCAAGAACCACCGACCGGGGAGCTGTTTTTT
CDR3 length: 13; J gene: TRBJ2-4; clone size: NA; D gene: NA; V gene: TRBV29-1; CDR3 protein: CSVTSSGNYIQYF; CDR3 DNA: TGCAGCGTTACCTCAAGCGGAAATTACATTCAGTACTTC
CDR3 length: 13; J gene: TRBJ2-7; clone size: many; D gene: NA; V gene: TRBV7-2; CDR3 protein: CASSLSSTYEQYF; CDR3 DNA: TGTGCCAGCAGCTTAAGCTCAACCTACGAGCAGTACTTC
CDR3 length: 18; J gene: TRBJ2-2; clone size: NA; D gene: NA; V gene: TRBV4-1; CDR3 protein: CASRQPGRGAGHTGELFF; CDR3 DNA: TGCGCCAGCAGACAACCCGGCAGGGGCGCCGGGCACACCGGGGAGCTGTTTTTT
CDR3 length: 16; J gene: TRBJ2-7; clone size: few; D gene: TRBD1; V gene: TRBV29-1; CDR3 protein: CSVEVGTEGRIYEQYF; CDR3 DNA: TGCAGCGTTGAGGTCGGGACAGAGGGACGGATATACGAGCAGTACTTC
CDR3 length: 15; J gene: TRBJ1-4; clone size: few; D gene: NA; V gene: TRBV28; CDR3 protein: CASSFLQEANEKLFF; CDR3 DNA: TGTGCCAGCAGTTTCTTGCAGGAGGCTAATGAAAAACTGTTTTTT
CDR3 length: 20; J gene: TRBJ1-1; clone size: few; D gene: TRBD1; V gene: TRBV18; CDR3 protein: CASSPLGRGREEERGTEAFF; CDR3 DNA: TGTGCCAGCTCACCACTGGGCAGGGGGCGGGAAGAGGAGAGAGGCACTGAAGCTTTCTTT
CDR3 length: 13; J gene: TRBJ2-7; clone size: NA; D gene: NA; V gene: TRBV9; CDR3 protein: CASSVGPTGEQYF; CDR3 DNA: TGTGCCAGCAGCGTAGGCCCCACGGGCGAGCAGTACTTC
CDR3 length: 16; J gene: TRBJ2-5; clone size: NA; D gene: TRBD2; V gene: TRBV28; CDR3 protein: CASSLAWRGGGETQYF; CDR3 DNA: TGTGCCAGCAGTCTTGCCTGGCGGGGGGGCGGGGAGACCCAGTACTTC
CDR3 length: 16; J gene: TRBJ1-3; clone size: few; D gene: NA; V gene: TRBV9; CDR3 protein: CASSVRGGLGGNTIYF; CDR3 DNA: TGTGCCAGCAGCGTTAGAGGGGGACTTGGGGGAAACACCATATATTTT
CDR3 length: 15; J gene: TRBJ2-5; clone size: few; D gene: NA; V gene: TRBV12-3/TRBV12-4; CDR3 protein: CASILFAGAQETQYF; CDR3 DNA: TGTGCCAGCATTTTATTCGCAGGAGCTCAAGAGACCCAGTACTTC
CDR3 length: 17; J gene: TRBJ2-7; clone size: NA; D gene: NA; V gene: TRBV20-1; CDR3 protein: CSARDDFASPIPYEQYF; CDR3 DNA: TGCAGTGCTAGAGATGACTTCGCTAGCCCTATACCCTACGAGCAGTACTTC
CDR3 length: 17; J gene: TRBJ2-1; clone size: NA; D gene: NA; V gene: TRBV5-1; CDR3 protein: CASSSRLAGATYNEQFF; CDR3 DNA: TGCGCCAGCAGCTCCCGTTTGGCGGGGGCAACCTACAATGAGCAGTTCTTC
CDR3 length: 14; J gene: TRBJ2-7; clone size: NA; D gene: NA; V gene: TRBV29-1; CDR3 protein: CSVLLIGGYYEQYF; CDR3 DNA: TGCAGCGTGCTGTTGATTGGTGGGTATTACGAGCAGTACTTC
CDR3 length: 14; J gene: TRBJ1-2; clone size: few; D gene: TRBD1; V gene: TRBV6-1; CDR3 protein: CASNSPDRNYGYTF; CDR3 DNA: TGTGCCAGCAACTCCCCGGACAGGAACTATGGCTACACCTTC
CDR3 length: 15; J gene: TRBJ1-5; clone size: many; D gene: NA; V gene: TRBV7-8; CDR3 protein: CASSPNSAGRLNQHF; CDR3 DNA: TGTGCCAGCAGCCCCAACTCGGCCGGCAGGTTAAACCAGCATTTT
CDR3 length: 14; J gene: TRBJ2-5; clone size: NA; D gene: NA; V gene: TRBV7-8; CDR3 protein: CASSLEKAEETQYF; CDR3 DNA: TGTGCCAGCAGCCTGGAAAAGGCGGAGGAGACCCAGTACTTC
CDR3 length: 15; J gene: TRBJ1-4; clone size: NA; D gene: NA; V gene: TRBV7-2; CDR3 protein: CASSLQGSASEKLFF; CDR3 DNA: TGTGCCAGCAGCTTACAGGGGAGTGCTAGTGAAAAACTGTTTTTT
CDR3 length: 17; J gene: TRBJ2-3; clone size: NA; D gene: TRBD1; V gene: TRBV4-3; CDR3 protein: CASSQHPGQGIGDTQYF; CDR3 DNA: TGCGCCAGCAGCCAACACCCGGGACAGGGGATTGGAGATACGCAGTATTTT
CDR3 length: 15; J gene: TRBJ1-5; clone size: NA; D gene: NA; V gene: TRBV4-3; CDR3 protein: CASSRENSYNQPQHF; CDR3 DNA: TGCGCCAGCAGCCGAGAGAACAGTTACAATCAGCCCCAGCATTTT
CDR3 length: 15; J gene: TRBJ2-7; clone size: many; D gene: NA; V gene: TRBV6-5; CDR3 protein: CASSYEGTLPYEQYF; CDR3 DNA: TGTGCCAGCAGTTACGAGGGGACTTTGCCCTACGAGCAGTACTTC
CDR3 length: 14; J gene: TRBJ2-1; clone size: NA; D gene: NA; V gene: TRBV7-9; CDR3 protein: CASSLRWSGNEQFF; CDR3 DNA: TGTGCCAGCAGCTTAAGGTGGTCGGGAAATGAGCAGTTCTTC
CDR3 length: 15; J gene: TRBJ2-3; clone size: many; D gene: TRBD2; V gene: TRBV5-5; CDR3 protein: CASGDPGTITDTQYF; CDR3 DNA: TGTGCCAGCGGCGATCCCGGGACTATTACAGATACGCAGTATTTT
CDR3 length: 13; J gene: TRBJ2-5; clone size: NA; D gene: NA; V gene: TRBV18; CDR3 protein: CASSPSPGETQYF; CDR3 DNA: TGTGCCAGCTCACCCTCCCCGGGAGAGACCCAGTACTTC
CDR3 length: 12; J gene: TRBJ1-6; clone size: many; D gene: NA; V gene: TRBV7-9; CDR3 protein: CASSLTNSPLHF; CDR3 DNA: TGTGCCAGCAGCTTAACTAATTCACCCCTCCACTTT
CDR3 length: 15; J gene: TRBJ1-5; clone size: NA; D gene: TRBD1; V gene: TRBV20-1; CDR3 protein: CSARDRRNSNQPQHF; CDR3 DNA: TGCAGTGCACGGGACAGGCGCAATAGCAATCAGCCCCAGCATTTT
CDR3 length: 13; J gene: TRBJ2-5; clone size: few; D gene: TRBD2; V gene: TRBV7-9; CDR3 protein: CASSLRTRGSQYF; CDR3 DNA: TGTGCCAGCAGCCTGAGGACTAGAGGGTCCCAGTACTTC
CDR3 length: 14; J gene: TRBJ1-1; clone size: NA; D gene: NA; V gene: TRBV4-1; CDR3 protein: CASTLSEGVSEAFF; CDR3 DNA: TGCGCCAGCACCCTTTCCGAAGGGGTTTCTGAAGCTTTCTTT
CDR3 length: 17; J gene: TRBJ2-3; clone size: NA; D gene: NA; V gene: TRBV3-1; CDR3 protein: CASSQDEGAPLPDTQYF; CDR3 DNA: TGTGCCAGCAGCCAAGACGAAGGGGCCCCACTCCCAGATACGCAGTATTTT
CDR3 length: 14; J gene: TRBJ2-5; clone size: NA; D gene: NA; V gene: TRBV7-9; CDR3 protein: CASSLDSALGTQYF; CDR3 DNA: TGTGCCAGCAGCTTAGATTCAGCTCTAGGGACCCAGTACTTC
CDR3 length: 12; J gene: TRBJ2-1; clone size: few; D gene: NA; V gene: TRBV15; CDR3 protein: CATRDLVNEQFF; CDR3 DNA: TGTGCCACCAGGGATCTAGTGAATGAGCAGTTCTTC
CDR3 length: 16; J gene: TRBJ2-7; clone size: NA; D gene: NA; V gene: TRBV7-9; CDR3 protein: CASSPRLLKGSYEQYF; CDR3 DNA: TGTGCCAGCAGCCCACGTCTTCTGAAGGGATCCTACGAGCAGTACTTC
CDR3 length: 15; J gene: TRBJ2-3; clone size: few; D gene: NA; V gene: TRBV5-5; CDR3 protein: CASSPTLRSTDTQYF; CDR3 DNA: TGTGCCAGCAGCCCGACCCTTAGAAGCACAGATACGCAGTATTTT
CDR3 length: 14; J gene: TRBJ2-2; clone size: few; D gene: NA; V gene: TRBV4-3; CDR3 protein: CASSQDGLTGELFF; CDR3 DNA: TGCGCCAGCAGCCAAGACGGGTTAACCGGGGAGCTGTTTTTT